This is a list of T cell receptor beta chains from one sample in a study of molecular identifiers for immune sequencing clone quantification. TCRdb re-called the PCR reads through MiXCR, storing one row per CDR3 protein. Among roughly 86,000 distinct CDR3 sequences, 15% to 20% were seen once, and the ten largest hold around 0.8%. The sequencing sample was made of naive CD8+ T cells from blood, with Jurkat cell RNA spiked in. Source of these receptors: a human donor in good health. Some libraries in this study had Jurkat cell RNA spiked in. Each CDR3 is given with its conserved first and last residue. Each record gives: D gene, J gene, V gene, clone size, CDR3 protein, CDR3 DNA. D genes are given only for firm matches. Clone size is shown for a subset of rows, as once, few, many or a class of expanded clone.

TRBD1,TRBJ2-7,TRBV7-9,.,CASSPGTGVLVEQYF,TGTGCCAGCAGCCCCGGGACAGGGGTTTTGGTCGAGCAGTACTTC
.,TRBJ2-2,TRBV29-1,many,CSVEGSAGELFF,TGCAGCGTTGAGGGTTCCGCCGGGGAGCTGTTTTTT
TRBD2,TRBJ2-1,TRBV12-3/TRBV12-4,many,CASTSSGPRSYNEQFF,TGTGCCAGCACCAGTAGCGGGCCCCGGTCATACAATGAGCAGTTCTTC
.,TRBJ2-5,TRBV7-9,.,CASSTLLGGETQYF,TGTGCCAGCAGCACCTTACTAGGGGGAGAGACCCAGTACTTC
TRBD1,TRBJ1-4,TRBV5-1,many,CASSFADRGTNEKLFF,TGCGCCAGCAGCTTCGCGGACAGGGGAACTAATGAAAAACTGTTTTTT
.,TRBJ2-7,TRBV5-4,many,CASSFLDSYEQYF,TGTGCCAGCAGCTTTTTAGACTCCTACGAGCAGTACTTC
.,TRBJ2-7,TRBV19,few,CASSYSGGDLGSYEQYF,TGTGCCAGTAGTTACTCAGGAGGGGACTTAGGCTCCTACGAGCAGTACTTC
TRBD1,TRBJ1-1,TRBV10-3,.,CATQQGGLEAFF,TGTGCCACACAACAGGGGGGCCTTGAAGCTTTCTTT
.,TRBJ2-2,TRBV5-6,many,CASSLRYTGELFF,TGTGCCAGCAGCTTGAGGTACACCGGGGAGCTGTTTTTT
TRBD1,TRBJ2-7,TRBV29-1,many,CSAAGQAVHEQYF,TGCAGCGCTGCGGGACAGGCAGTGCACGAGCAGTACTTC
TRBD2,TRBJ2-3,TRBV29-1,many,CSEIRAGALNTQYF,TGCAGCGAAATAAGAGCGGGAGCCTTGAATACGCAGTATTTT
TRBD1,TRBJ2-7,TRBV4-3,few,CAGSQSRQGISHEQYF,TGCGCCGGCAGCCAATCCCGACAGGGGATAAGCCACGAGCAGTACTTC
.,TRBJ2-5,TRBV28,.,CASSRRGQGQETQYF,TGTGCCAGCAGTCGTCGGGGGCAGGGCCAAGAGACCCAGTACTTC
.,TRBJ1-1,TRBV12-3/TRBV12-4,many,CASLLGWNTEAFF,TGTGCCAGCCTACTAGGCTGGAACACTGAAGCTTTCTTT
TRBD2,TRBJ2-3,TRBV7-2,many,CASSPELAGEDSDTQYF,TGTGCCAGCAGCCCAGAGCTAGCGGGAGAAGATTCAGATACGCAGTATTTT
TRBD1,TRBJ2-3,TRBV19,many,CASSTGQGAGDTQYF,TGTGCCAGTAGTACGGGACAGGGGGCTGGAGATACGCAGTATTTT
TRBD2,TRBJ2-1,TRBV11-2,many,CASSGLAEDHEQFF,TGTGCCAGCAGCGGGCTAGCGGAGGACCATGAGCAGTTCTTC
TRBD2,TRBJ2-5,TRBV5-1,many,CASSHIGSGRAEETQYF,TGCGCCAGCAGCCACATAGGTAGCGGGAGGGCCGAAGAGACCCAGTACTTC
.,TRBJ2-7,TRBV9,many,CASSPERTVYEQYF,TGTGCCAGCAGCCCCGAGAGGACAGTCTACGAGCAGTACTTC
TRBD2,TRBJ2-1,TRBV7-3,.,CASSLSPLLAGGGDEQFF,TGTGCCAGCAGCTTAAGCCCCCTACTAGCGGGAGGAGGGGATGAGCAGTTCTTC
.,TRBJ2-7,TRBV3-1,.,CASNPGQSFYEQYF,TGTGCCAGCAACCCGGGACAAAGCTTCTACGAGCAGTACTTC
TRBD2,TRBJ2-3,TRBV4-3,.,CASSQDSGGATDTQYF,TGCGCCAGCAGCCAAGATTCCGGGGGGGCCACAGATACGCAGTATTTT
.,TRBJ2-7,TRBV6-2/TRBV6-3,.,CASSYSRDGSYEQYF,TGTGCCAGCAGTTACTCGCGGGACGGTAGCTACGAGCAGTACTTC
.,TRBJ1-6,TRBV10-2,many,CASSESGYSPLHF,TGCGCCAGCAGTGAGTCCGGGTATTCACCCCTCCACTTT
.,TRBJ1-5,TRBV11-2,many,CASSRSGGGNQPQHF,TGTGCCAGCAGCCGCTCCGGGGGTGGCAATCAGCCCCAGCATTTT
.,TRBJ1-1,TRBV4-3,many,CASSQDHEGSTEAFF,TGCGCCAGCAGCCAAGATCACGAGGGATCCACTGAAGCTTTCTTT
.,TRBJ2-2,TRBV7-9,many,CASSLTGELFF,TGTGCCAGCAGCCTCACCGGGGAGCTGTTTTTT
TRBD1,TRBJ2-7,TRBV29-1,.,CSVVGQGSDYEQYF,TGCAGCGTTGTGGGACAGGGGTCAGACTACGAGCAGTACTTC
.,TRBJ1-1,TRBV7-2,.,CASSLEGLTEAFF,TGTGCCAGCAGCTTAGAAGGTCTCACTGAAGCTTTCTTT
.,TRBJ2-1,TRBV19,.,CASSIGPPARRDNEQFF,TGTGCCAGTAGTATAGGCCCCCCCGCTAGAAGGGACAATGAGCAGTTCTTC
.,TRBJ1-1,TRBV19,.,CASSAGGRGNTEAFF,TGTGCCAGTAGTGCGGGGGGGCGGGGGAACACTGAAGCTTTCTTT
TRBD2,TRBJ2-3,TRBV28,many,CASNGGGVSTDTQYF,TGTGCCAGCAACGGGGGAGGGGTGAGCACAGATACGCAGTATTTT
.,TRBJ2-5,TRBV6-2/TRBV6-3,many,CASSATGHHPETQYF,TGTGCCAGCAGCGCCACGGGACACCACCCAGAGACCCAGTACTTC
.,TRBJ1-6,TRBV7-9,.,CASSLGQPRYNSPLHF,TGTGCCAGCAGCTTAGGACAGCCTCGCTATAATTCACCCCTCCACTTT
.,TRBJ2-3,TRBV6-5,many,CASSSQIPDTQYF,TGTGCCAGCAGTTCCCAGATACCAGATACGCAGTATTTT
TRBD1,TRBJ2-7,TRBV29-1,many,CSVEERDRVPYEQYF,TGCAGCGTTGAAGAAAGGGACAGGGTTCCCTACGAGCAGTACTTC
.,TRBJ2-3,TRBV13,many,CASSLDSLARTDTQYF,TGTGCCAGCAGCTTAGATAGCTTAGCGAGGACAGATACGCAGTATTTT
.,TRBJ1-5,TRBV12-3/TRBV12-4,many,CASSLGGGVNQPQHF,TGTGCCAGCAGTTTAGGGGGAGGGGTCAATCAGCCCCAGCATTTT
.,TRBJ1-1,TRBV12-3/TRBV12-4,many,CASKSVWTEAFF,TGTGCCAGCAAGTCGGTTTGGACTGAAGCTTTCTTT
.,TRBJ1-1,TRBV29-1,once,CSVVYENTEAFF,TGCAGCGTTGTGTACGAGAACACTGAAGCTTTCTTT
.,TRBJ1-1,TRBV19,.,CASSVGTNEAFF,TGTGCCAGTAGTGTCGGGACAAATGAAGCTTTCTTT
.,TRBJ2-5,TRBV13,many,CASSPGDTGSKYF,TGTGCCAGCAGCCCCGGAGACACGGGATCAAAGTACTTC
.,TRBJ2-7,TRBV6-2/TRBV6-3,many,CASSYRDGYEQYF,TGTGCCAGCAGTTACCGCGACGGCTACGAGCAGTACTTC